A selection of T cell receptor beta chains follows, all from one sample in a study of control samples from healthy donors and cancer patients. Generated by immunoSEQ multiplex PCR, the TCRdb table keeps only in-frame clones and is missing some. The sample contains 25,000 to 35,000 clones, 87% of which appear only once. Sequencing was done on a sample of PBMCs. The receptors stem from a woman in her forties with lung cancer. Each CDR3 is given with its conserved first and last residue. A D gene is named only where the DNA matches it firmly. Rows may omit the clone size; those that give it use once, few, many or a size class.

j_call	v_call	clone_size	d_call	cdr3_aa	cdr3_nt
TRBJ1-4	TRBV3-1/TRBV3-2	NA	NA	CASSQDFRENEKLFF	TGTGCCAGCAGCCAAGATTTTAGGGAAAATGAAAAACTGTTTTTT
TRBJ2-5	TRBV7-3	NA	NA	CASSLTGRRGGETQYF	TGTGCCAGCAGCTTAACGGGTCGGAGAGGGGGAGAGACCCAGTACTTC
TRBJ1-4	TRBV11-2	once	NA	CASSWGPGEKLFF	TGTGCCAGCAGCTGGGGACCGGGCGAAAAACTGTTTTTT
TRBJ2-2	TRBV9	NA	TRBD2	CASSQTGSGGYTGELFF	TGTGCCAGCAGTCAGACTGGCTCGGGGGGATACACCGGGGAGCTGTTTTTT
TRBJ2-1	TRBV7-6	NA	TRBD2	CASSLAGGGAYEQFF	TGTGCCAGCAGCTTAGCTGGCGGGGGGGCTTATGAGCAGTTCTTC
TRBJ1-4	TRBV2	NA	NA	CASSEERSEELFF	TGTGCCAGCAGTGAAGAAAGAAGCGAAGAACTGTTTTTT
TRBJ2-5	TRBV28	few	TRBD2	CASSSPSGDQETQYF	TGTGCCAGCAGTTCGCCTAGCGGGGACCAAGAGACCCAGTACTTC
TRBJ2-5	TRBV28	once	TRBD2	CASSYGTSGLKETQYF	TGTGCCAGCAGTTATGGGACTAGCGGACTTAAAGAGACCCAGTACTTC
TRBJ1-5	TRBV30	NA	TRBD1	CAWNSQGASQPQHF	TGTGCCTGGAATTCTCAGGGGGCGAGTCAGCCCCAGCATTTT
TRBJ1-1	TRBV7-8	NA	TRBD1	CASSFRTGWNTEAFF	TGTGCCAGCAGCTTTAGGACAGGCTGGAACACTGAAGCTTTCTTT